The table lists the clone carrying this TCR beta chain with a count of one. No antigen is known for it. CD45RO-negative CD8 cells positively selected for CCR7 made up the naive population, which excluded terminally differentiated effector memory CD45RA+ cells. This specimen comes from a study of shared clonotypes between healthy human individuals. Overall study context: The donors, two women and a few men, were aged 18 to 49. Study-level results: Some naive CD4 clonotypes, about 5%, turned up in common across four donors. Generation probability values for non-shared clonotypes were lower than those for clonotypes shared by all four donors.

CDR3 length equals 14 residues. CDR1 and CDR2 from the germline V gene are MNHEY and SMNVEV (reference sequence). Trimming at V came to 6 bases and at J to 6 bases, leaving 10 bases not matched to a gene. Evenly divided among several immunoSEQ plates was the genomic DNA of each subset. Produced via immunoSEQ multiplex PCR; TCRdb's table is partial and in-frame only. This sample has about 2 million clones; about 95% occur once, and the top ten carry around 1.1%. The origin of this receptor is a man aged 18 to 35 in good health. The chain combines TRBV27 with TRBJ2-7, with 8 positions matching TRBD2. The sequenced material came from naive CD8+ T cells sorted from blood. The CDR3 nucleotides read TGTGCCAGCAGAACCCAGCGGGAGCATCCCGAGCAGTACTTC. Translating gives CASRTQREHPEQYF.